This T cell receptor (beta chain) is from a study of cytomegalovirus exposure and HLA in healthy donors. In the PCR, 60 Vbeta and 13 Jbeta primers were used. The data were produced by immunoSEQ multiplex PCR, yet TCRdb's version contains in-frame clones alone and is incomplete. The table has about 140,000 clones, approximately 57% seen once. This clone has only one observation. This TCR derives from a male donor in good health and CMV-seronegative. Sequencing input: PBMCs.

The chain's CDR3 is CASSRASGSSYNEQFF. In DNA, the CDR3 is TGTGCCAGCAGCAGGGCTAGCGGTAGCTCCTACAATGAGCAGTTCTTC. V and J are TRBV7-2 and TRBJ2-1; 7 nucleotides agree with TRBD2. Germline V gives CDR1 SGHTA, CDR2 FQGNSA. Trimming cost V 5 bases and J 0 bases; bases outside gene matches: 7. There are 16 residues in the CDR3.